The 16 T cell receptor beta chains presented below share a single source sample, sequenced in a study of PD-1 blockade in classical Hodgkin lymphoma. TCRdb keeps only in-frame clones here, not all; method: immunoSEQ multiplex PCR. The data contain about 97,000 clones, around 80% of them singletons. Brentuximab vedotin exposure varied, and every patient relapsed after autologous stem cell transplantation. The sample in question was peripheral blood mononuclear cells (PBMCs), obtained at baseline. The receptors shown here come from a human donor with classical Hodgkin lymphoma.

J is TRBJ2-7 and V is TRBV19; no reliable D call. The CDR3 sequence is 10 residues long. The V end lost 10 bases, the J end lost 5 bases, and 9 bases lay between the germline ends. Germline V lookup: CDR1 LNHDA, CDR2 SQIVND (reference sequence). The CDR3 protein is CATPGDEQYF. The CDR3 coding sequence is TGTGCCACCCCCGGAGACGAGCAGTACTTC.

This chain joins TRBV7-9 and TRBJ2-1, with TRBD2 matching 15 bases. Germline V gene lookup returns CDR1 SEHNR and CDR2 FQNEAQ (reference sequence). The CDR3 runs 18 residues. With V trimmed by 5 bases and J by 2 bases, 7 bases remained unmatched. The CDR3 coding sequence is TGTGCCAGCAGCGGCCGGACTAGCGGGAGGGCTCCCTACAATGAGCAGTTCTTC. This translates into CASSGRTSGRAPYNEQFF.

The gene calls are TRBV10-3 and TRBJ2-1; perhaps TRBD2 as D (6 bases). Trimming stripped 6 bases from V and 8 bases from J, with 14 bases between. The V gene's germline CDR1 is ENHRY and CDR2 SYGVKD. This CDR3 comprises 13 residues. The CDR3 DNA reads TGTGCCATCAGGCCCCATAGCGGCGATGAGCAGTTCTTC. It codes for CAIRPHSGDEQFF.

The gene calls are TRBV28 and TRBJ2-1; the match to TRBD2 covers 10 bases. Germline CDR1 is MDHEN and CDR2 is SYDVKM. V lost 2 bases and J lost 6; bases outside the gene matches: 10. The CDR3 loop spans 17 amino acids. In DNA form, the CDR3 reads TGTGCCAGCAGTTTACGTTCTAGCGGGAGTAATGTCAATGAGCAGTTCTTC. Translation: CASSLRSSGSNVNEQFF.

The CDR3 here is CASSSNTEAFF. CDR3 bases: TGTGCCAGCAGTTCCAACACTGAAGCTTTCTTT. The gene calls are TRBV6-5 and TRBJ1-1; D gene ambiguous. V was cut by 4 bases and J by 2 bases, with 2 bases left in between. This CDR3 region has 11 residues. From germline, CDR1 is MNHEY and CDR2 SVGAGI.

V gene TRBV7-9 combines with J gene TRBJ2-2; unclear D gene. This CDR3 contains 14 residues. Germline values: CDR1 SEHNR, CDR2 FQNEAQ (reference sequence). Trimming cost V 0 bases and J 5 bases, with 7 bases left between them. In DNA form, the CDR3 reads TGTGCCAGCAGCTTAGCGCGGAAGACCGGGGAGCTGTTTTTT. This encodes CASSLARKTGELFF.

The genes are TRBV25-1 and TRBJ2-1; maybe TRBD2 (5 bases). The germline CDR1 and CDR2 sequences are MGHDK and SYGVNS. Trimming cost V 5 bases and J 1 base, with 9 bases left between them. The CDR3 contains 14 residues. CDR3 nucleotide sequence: TGTGCCAGCAGTCAGGACTGGTCCTACAATGAGCAGTTCTTC. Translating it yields CASSQDWSYNEQFF.

This chain's CDR3 is CASSLRDPRDSYNEQFF. The CDR3 bases are TGCGCCAGCAGCCTCCGGGACCCCCGAGATTCCTACAATGAGCAGTTCTTC. The rearrangement uses TRBV4-1 and TRBJ2-1; D may be TRBD1 or TRBD2 (5 bases each). Germline CDR1 is MGHRA and CDR2 is YSYEKL. The length of the CDR3 is 17 residues. V was pared by 4 bases and J by 1 base, with 17 bases between.

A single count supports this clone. The CDR3 loop reads CASSQDRGGGYGYTF. The CDR3 nucleotides read TGCGCCAGCAGCCAAGATCGAGGGGGGGGATATGGCTACACCTTC. The rearrangement links TRBV4-1 to TRBJ1-2, with D possibly being TRBD1 (6 bases). In germline, CDR1 is MGHRA, CDR2 YSYEKL. V dropped 0 bases and J dropped 5 bases, with 13 bases sitting between them. This CDR3 has 15 amino acids.

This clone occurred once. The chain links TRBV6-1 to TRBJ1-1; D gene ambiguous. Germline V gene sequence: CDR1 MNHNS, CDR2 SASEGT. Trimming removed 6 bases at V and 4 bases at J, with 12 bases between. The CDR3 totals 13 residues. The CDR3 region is CASSRESGTEAFF. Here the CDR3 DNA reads TGTGCCAGCAGCCGGGAGTCGGGCACTGAAGCTTTCTTT.

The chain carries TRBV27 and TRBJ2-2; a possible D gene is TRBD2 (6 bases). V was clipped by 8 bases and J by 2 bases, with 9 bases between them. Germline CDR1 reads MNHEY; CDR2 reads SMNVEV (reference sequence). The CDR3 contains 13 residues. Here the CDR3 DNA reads TGTGCCAGCGGGGGGAAAAACACCGGGGAGCTGTTTTTT. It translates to CASGGKNTGELFF.

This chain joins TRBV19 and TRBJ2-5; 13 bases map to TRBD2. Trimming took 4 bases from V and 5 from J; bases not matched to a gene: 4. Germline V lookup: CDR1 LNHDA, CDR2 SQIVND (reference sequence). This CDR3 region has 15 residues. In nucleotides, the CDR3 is TGTGCCAGTAGTACCACTAGCGGGAGGGCGGAGACCCAGTACTTC. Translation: CASSTTSGRAETQYF.

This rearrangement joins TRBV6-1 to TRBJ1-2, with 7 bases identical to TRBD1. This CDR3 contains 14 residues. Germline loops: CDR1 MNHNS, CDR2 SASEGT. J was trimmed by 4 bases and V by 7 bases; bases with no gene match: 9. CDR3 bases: TGTGCCAGCACCCCGACAGGGCTCCTCTATGGCTACACCTTC. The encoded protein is CASTPTGLLYGYTF.

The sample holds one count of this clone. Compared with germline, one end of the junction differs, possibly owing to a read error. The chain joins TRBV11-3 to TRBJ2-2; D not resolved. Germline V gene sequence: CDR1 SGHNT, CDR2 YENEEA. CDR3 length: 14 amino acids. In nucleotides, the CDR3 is TGTGCCAGCAGCTTAGATAAGAACCCCGGGGAGCTGTTTTTT. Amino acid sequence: CASSLDKNPGELFF.

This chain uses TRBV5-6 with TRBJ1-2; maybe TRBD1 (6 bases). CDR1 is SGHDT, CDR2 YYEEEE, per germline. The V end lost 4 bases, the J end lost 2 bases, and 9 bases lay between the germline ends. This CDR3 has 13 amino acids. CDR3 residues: CASSQTGNYGYTF. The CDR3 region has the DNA TGTGCCAGCAGCCAAACAGGGAACTATGGCTACACCTTC.

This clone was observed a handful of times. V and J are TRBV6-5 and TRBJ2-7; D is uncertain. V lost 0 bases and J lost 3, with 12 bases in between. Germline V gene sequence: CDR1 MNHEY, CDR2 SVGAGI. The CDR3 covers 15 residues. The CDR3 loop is CASSYSILSNYEQYF. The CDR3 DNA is TGTGCCAGCAGTTACTCGATTCTTAGCAACTACGAGCAGTACTTC.